This TCR beta chain emerged from a study of T cell responses to AZD1222 COVID-19 vaccine. Study overall: Samples with a second dose at about 4 or about 12 weeks were pooled together. Broader study findings: Vaccine-associated CD4 TCRs spanned spike, dominant at 160-218 and 743-854.

With respect to this clone: The antigen is undetermined.

Germline V gene lookup returns CDR1 SGDLS and CDR2 YYNGEE. The CDR3 is 13 amino acids. The J segment lost 6 bases and the V segment lost 4 bases, leaving 5 bases of the junction unmatched. The repertoire was sequenced with immunoSEQ multiplex PCR; TCRdb's copy has only in-frame clones and lacks some. Here the sample spans around 120,000 clones, 90% to 95% being singletons. The sample in question was peripheral blood, obtained on day 0 of AZD1222 vaccination. This chain connects TRBV9 to TRBJ2-3; 7 bases match TRBD2. This sequence was found in an adult in good health. The CDR3 nucleotides are TGTGCCAGCAGCTGGGACTATACGGATACGCAGTATTTT. Amino acid sequence: CASSWDYTDTQYF. The whole variable domain, remainder taken from reference TRBV9 and TRBJ2-3, is DSGVTQTPKHLITATGQRVTLRCSPRSGDLSVYWYQQSLDQGLQFLIQYYNGEERAKGNILERFSAQQFPDLHSELNLSSLELGDSALYFCASSWDYTDTQYFGPGTRLTVL.